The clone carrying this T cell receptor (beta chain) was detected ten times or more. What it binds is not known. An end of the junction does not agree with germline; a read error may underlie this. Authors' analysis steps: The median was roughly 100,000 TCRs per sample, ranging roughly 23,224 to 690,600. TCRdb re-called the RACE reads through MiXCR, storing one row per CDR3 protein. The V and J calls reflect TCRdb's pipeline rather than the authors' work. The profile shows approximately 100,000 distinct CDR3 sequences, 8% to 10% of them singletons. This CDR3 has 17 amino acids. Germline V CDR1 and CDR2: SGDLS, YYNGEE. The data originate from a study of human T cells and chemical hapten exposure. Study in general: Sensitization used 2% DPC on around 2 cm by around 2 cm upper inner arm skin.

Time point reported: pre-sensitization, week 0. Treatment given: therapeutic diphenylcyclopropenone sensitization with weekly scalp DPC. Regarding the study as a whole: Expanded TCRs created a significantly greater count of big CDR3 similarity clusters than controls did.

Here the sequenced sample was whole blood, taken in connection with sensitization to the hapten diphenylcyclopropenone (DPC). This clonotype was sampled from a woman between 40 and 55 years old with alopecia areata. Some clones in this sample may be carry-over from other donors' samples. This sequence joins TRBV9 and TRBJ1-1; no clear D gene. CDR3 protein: CASSVAQSPTVNSEAFF. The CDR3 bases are TGTGCCAGCAGCGTAGCCCAGAGTCCGACTGTGAACAGTGAAGCTTTCTTT.